This T cell receptor beta chain was sequenced in a study of T cells in tuberculosis (dated by TCRdb to about 2018). Regarding the research as a whole: In the study, CD1B tetramers and high-throughput TCR immunosequencing were combined to characterize T cells specific for the mycobacterial lipid antigen glucose monomycolate (GMM). With 10 or so people per group, a South African clinical cohort compared IGRA-negative adolescents, IGRA-positive adolescents with latent tuberculosis, and adults with active tuberculosis. What the research found in general, with its limitations: Which clinical samples got chosen depended on the availability of cryopreserved specimens, and the active tuberculosis cases were adults, whereas the controls were adolescents. Smaller mean NN-distances to GMM-specific TCRs were observed in active tuberculosis TCR-alpha repertoires than in IGRA-negative controls, suggesting clonal expansion of GMM-specific TCRs. The smaller NN-distances in active tuberculosis patients were driven in part by shorter CDR3-alpha lengths, while the difference seen for TCR-beta was not statistically significant. A classifier using the diverse GMM-specific repertoire reached 87% accuracy (AUROC about 0.91), compared with 70% to 75% accuracy using GEM motif frequencies.

As regards this clone: It has no known antigen specificity. The record has no base qualities; no much larger clone is one base away.

TCR libraries were generated with the immunoSEQ multiplex PCR assay, using TCR-beta and/or TCR-alpha/delta assays for each sample. Amplified TCR libraries were sequenced on the Illumina high-throughput platform. Per the authors' processing: Clustering and dimensionality reduction were performed using pairwise TCRdist distances among GMM-specific receptors from ex vivo sorted or in vitro expanded T cells. Each clinical repertoire received a mean NN-distance score, defined as the average TCRdist to the nearest 10% of tetramer-positive reference sequences. GEM TCR motif frequency was calculated as the fraction of unique TCRs that matched known GEM sequences in V/J usage and CDR3 length. Linear discriminant analysis with leave-one-out cross-validation, implemented in scikit-learn, was used to classify active tuberculosis. Held by TCRdb, this immuneACCESS table contains in-frame sequences only and omits some clones. Under half of the omission traces to an unresolved V gene where checked; the cause of the rest is unknown. V, J and clone size reflect that table, while D and trimming were determined from the DNA. In all, the sample holds 35,000 to 55,000 clones, and approximately 94% of those were seen once. About 2% of the sample belongs to the ten largest clones.

The germline V gene yields SGHTA for CDR1 and FQGTGA for CDR2. Including the terminal cysteine and phenylalanine, the CDR3 comprises 14 residues. The entry retains the CDR3 DNA only, 42 bases that are in frame from base 1. Trimming takes 1 base from V and 2 bases from J, and the germline ends sit 5 bases apart. At study entry, a tuberculin skin test and the QuantiFERON-TB GOLD In-Tube IGRA were used to screen adolescents for latent tuberculosis infection. Unsorted cryopreserved PBMC were immunosequenced, covering on average approximately 100,000 T cells per clinical donor. Eleven high schools in the Worcester region of the Western Cape, South Africa, served as enrollment sites for adolescents aged 12 to 18 years. Around ten M. tuberculosis-infected adolescents and some ten uninfected adolescents, matched for age and sex, were selected. Adolescent PBMC were isolated from freshly drawn heparinized blood by density centrifugation and cryopreserved.

This sequence originates from a donor between 10 and 35 years old with latent tuberculosis or without tuberculosis infection. Some clones in this sample may be carry-over from other donors' samples. Recombination linked TRBV7-3 to TRBJ2-2; confidence is insufficient to name the D gene. The sample consisted of PBMCs. The CDR3 reads as follows: CASSLSLNTGELFF. The DNA reads as follows: TGTGCCAGCAGCTTAAGTCTAAACACCGGGGAGCTGTTTTTT.